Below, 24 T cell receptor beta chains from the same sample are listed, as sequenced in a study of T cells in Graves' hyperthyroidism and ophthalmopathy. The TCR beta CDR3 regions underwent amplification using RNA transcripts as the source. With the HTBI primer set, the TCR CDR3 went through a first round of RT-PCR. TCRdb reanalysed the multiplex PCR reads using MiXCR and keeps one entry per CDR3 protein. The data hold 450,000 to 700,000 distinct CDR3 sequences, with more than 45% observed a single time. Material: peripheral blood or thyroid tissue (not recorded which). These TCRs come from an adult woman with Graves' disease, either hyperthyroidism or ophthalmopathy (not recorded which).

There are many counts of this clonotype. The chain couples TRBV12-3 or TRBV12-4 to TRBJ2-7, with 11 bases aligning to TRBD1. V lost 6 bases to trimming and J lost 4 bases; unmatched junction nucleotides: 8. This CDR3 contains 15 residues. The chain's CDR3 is CASSVGQGVWYEQYF. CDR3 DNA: TGTGCCAGCAGCGTGGGACAGGGGGTTTGGTACGAGCAGTACTTC.

The CDR3 DNA is TGTGCCACCAGCAGAGGTAGACAGGGTAGCAATCAGCCCCAGCATTTT. Its translation is CATSRGRQGSNQPQHF. The rearrangement joins TRBV15 to TRBJ1-5, with TRBD1 identical over 7 bases. Germline V gene lookup returns CDR1 LNHNV and CDR2 YYDKDF (reference sequence). J was trimmed by 0 bases and V by 1 base; bases with no gene match: 3. This CDR3 has 16 residues.

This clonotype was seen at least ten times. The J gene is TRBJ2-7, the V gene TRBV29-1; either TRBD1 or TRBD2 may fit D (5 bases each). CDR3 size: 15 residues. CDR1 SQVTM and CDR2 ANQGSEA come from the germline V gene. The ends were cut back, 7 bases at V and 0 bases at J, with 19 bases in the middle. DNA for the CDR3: TGCAGCGCGAGGCTCGGGGCATTTAACTCCTACGAGCAGTACTTC. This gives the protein CSARLGAFNSYEQYF.

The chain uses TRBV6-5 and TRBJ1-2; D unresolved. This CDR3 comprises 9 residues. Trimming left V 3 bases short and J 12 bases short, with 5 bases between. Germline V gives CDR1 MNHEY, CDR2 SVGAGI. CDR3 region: CASSYGNTF. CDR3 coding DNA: TGTGCCAGCAGTTATGGAAACACCTTC.

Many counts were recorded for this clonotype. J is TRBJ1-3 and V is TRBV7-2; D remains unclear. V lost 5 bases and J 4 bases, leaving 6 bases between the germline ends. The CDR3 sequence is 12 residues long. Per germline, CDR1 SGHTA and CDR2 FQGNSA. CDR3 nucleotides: TGTGCCAGCAGCATGACAGGAAACACCATATATTTT. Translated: CASSMTGNTIYF.

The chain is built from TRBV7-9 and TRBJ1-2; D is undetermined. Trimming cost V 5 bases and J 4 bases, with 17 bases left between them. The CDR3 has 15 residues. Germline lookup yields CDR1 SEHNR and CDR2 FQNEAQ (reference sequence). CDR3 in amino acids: CASSPLPGIGYGYTF. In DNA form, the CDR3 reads TGTGCCAGCAGCCCGCTCCCCGGAATCGGCTATGGCTACACCTTC.

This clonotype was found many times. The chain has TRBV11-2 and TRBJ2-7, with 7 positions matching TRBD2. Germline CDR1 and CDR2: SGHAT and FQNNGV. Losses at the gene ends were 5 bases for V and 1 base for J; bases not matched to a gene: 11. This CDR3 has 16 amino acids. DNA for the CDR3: TGTGCCAGCAGCCCTGGGCTAGCGGTTGAGTCCTACGAGCAGTACTTC. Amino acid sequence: CASSPGLAVESYEQYF.

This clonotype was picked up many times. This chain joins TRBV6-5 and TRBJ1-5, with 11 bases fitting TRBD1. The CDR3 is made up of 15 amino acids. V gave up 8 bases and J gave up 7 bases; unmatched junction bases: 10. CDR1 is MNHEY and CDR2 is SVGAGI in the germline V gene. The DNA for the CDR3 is TGTGCCAGCGGGGTCCCGGGACAGGGGGGACAGCCCCAGCATTTT. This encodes CASGVPGQGGQPQHF.

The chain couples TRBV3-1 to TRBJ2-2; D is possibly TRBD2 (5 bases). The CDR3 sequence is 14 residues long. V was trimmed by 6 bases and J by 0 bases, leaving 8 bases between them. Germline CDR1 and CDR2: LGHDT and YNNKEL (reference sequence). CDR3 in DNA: TGTGCCAGCAGTGTAGCGCCGAACACCGGGGAGCTGTTTTTT. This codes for CASSVAPNTGELFF. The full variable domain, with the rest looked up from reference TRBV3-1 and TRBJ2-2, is DTAVSQTPKYLVTQMGNDKSIKCEQNLGHDTMYWYKQDSKKFLKIMFSYNNKELIINETVPNRFSPKSPDKAHLNLHINSLELGDSAVYFCASSVAPNTGELFFGEGSRLTVL.

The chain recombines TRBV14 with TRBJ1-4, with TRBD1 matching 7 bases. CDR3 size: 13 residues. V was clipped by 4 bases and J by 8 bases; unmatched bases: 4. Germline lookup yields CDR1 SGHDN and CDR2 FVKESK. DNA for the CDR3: TGTGCCAGCAGCCGCGGGACAGACGAAAAACTGTTTTTT. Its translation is CASSRGTDEKLFF.

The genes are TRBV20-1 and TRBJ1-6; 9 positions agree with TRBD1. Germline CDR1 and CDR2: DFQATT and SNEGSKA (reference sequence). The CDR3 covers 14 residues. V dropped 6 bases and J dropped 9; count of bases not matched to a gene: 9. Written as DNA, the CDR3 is TGCAGTGCCAAACCGGGGACAGGGCGTTCACCCCTCCACTTT. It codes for CSAKPGTGRSPLHF.

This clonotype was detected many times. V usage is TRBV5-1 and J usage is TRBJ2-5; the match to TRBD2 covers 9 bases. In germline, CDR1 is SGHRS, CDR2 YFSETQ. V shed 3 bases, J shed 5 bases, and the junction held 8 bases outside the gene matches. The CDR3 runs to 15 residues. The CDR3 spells CASSSVAGEAETQYF. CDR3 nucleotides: TGCGCCAGCAGCTCCGTAGCGGGAGAAGCGGAGACCCAGTACTTC.

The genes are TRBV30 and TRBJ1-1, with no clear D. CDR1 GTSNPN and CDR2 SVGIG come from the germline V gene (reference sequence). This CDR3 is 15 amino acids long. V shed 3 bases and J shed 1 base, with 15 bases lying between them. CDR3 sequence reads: CAWRVIGSWNTEAFF. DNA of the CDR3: TGTGCCTGGAGGGTAATCGGTTCTTGGAACACTGAAGCTTTCTTT.

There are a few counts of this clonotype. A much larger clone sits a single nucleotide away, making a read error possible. The CDR3 spells CAGSLNIRGANTGELFF. In DNA form, the CDR3 reads TGTGCCGGCAGCTTGAATATTCGGGGCGCAAACACCGGGGAGCTGTTTTTT. The J gene is TRBJ2-2, the V gene TRBV5-4, with D possibly being TRBD1 or TRBD2 (5 bases each). Germline V lookup: CDR1 SGHNT, CDR2 YYREEE (reference sequence). CDR3 size: 17 residues.

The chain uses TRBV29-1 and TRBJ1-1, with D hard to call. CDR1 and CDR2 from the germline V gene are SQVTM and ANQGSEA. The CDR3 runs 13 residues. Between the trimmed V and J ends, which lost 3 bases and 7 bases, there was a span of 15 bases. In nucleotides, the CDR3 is TGCAGCGTTGAGAATCCGGACTTTGGTGAAGCTTTCTTT. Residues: CSVENPDFGEAFF.

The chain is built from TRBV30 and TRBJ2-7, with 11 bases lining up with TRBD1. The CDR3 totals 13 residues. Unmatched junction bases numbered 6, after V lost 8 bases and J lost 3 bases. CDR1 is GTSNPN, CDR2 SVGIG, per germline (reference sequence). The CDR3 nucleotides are TGTGCCGGAACCGGGACAGGGGGCTACGAGCAGTACTTC. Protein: CAGTGTGGYEQYF.

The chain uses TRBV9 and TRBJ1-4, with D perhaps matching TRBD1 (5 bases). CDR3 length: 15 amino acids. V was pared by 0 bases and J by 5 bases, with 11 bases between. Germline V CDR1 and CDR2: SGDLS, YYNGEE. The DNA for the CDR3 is TGTGCCAGCAGCGTAGACGGGACGGCCAATGAAAAACTGTTTTTT. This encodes CASSVDGTANEKLFF. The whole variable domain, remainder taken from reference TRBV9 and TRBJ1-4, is DSGVTQTPKHLITATGQRVTLRCSPRSGDLSVYWYQQSLDQGLQFLIQYYNGEERAKGNILERFSAQQFPDLHSELNLSSLELGDSALYFCASSVDGTANEKLFFGSGTQLSVL.

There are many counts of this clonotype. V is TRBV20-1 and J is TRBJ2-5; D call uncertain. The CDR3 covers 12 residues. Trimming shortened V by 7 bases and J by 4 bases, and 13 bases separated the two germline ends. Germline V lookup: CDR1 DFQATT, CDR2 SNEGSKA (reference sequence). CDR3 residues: CSGWDSGETQYF. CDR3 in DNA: TGCAGTGGTTGGGATTCCGGAGAGACCCAGTACTTC.

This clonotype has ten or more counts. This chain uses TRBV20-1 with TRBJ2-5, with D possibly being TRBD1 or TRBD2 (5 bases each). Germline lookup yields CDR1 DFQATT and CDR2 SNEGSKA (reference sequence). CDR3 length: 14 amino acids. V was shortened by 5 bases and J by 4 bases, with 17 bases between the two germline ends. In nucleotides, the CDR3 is TGCAGTGCTCCGAGACAATCTGGGGGAGAGACCCAGTACTTC. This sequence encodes CSAPRQSGGETQYF.

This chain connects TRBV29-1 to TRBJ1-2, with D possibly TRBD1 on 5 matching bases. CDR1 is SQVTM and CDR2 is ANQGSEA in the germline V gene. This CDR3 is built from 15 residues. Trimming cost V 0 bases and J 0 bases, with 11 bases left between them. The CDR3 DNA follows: TGCAGCGTTGAAGATTTGACAGACTCTAACTATGGCTACACCTTC. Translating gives CSVEDLTDSNYGYTF.

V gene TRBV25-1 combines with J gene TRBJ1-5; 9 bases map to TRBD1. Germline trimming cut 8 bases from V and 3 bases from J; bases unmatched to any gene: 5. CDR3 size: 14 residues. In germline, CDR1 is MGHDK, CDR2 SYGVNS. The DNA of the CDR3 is TGTGCCAGCGTGGGGACAGGGATCAATCAGCCCCAGCATTTT. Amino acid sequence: CASVGTGINQPQHF.

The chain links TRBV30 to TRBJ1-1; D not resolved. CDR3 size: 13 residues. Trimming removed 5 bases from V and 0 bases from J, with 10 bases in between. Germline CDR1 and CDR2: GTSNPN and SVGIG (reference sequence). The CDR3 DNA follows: TGTGCCTGGGGAAATACGATGAACACTGAAGCTTTCTTT. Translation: CAWGNTMNTEAFF.

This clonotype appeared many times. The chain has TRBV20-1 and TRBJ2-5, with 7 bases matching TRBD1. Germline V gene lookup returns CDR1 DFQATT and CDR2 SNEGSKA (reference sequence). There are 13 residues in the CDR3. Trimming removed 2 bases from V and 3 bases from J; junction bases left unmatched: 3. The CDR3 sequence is CSARSGTEETQYF. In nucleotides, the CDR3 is TGCAGTGCTAGATCCGGGACAGAAGAGACCCAGTACTTC.

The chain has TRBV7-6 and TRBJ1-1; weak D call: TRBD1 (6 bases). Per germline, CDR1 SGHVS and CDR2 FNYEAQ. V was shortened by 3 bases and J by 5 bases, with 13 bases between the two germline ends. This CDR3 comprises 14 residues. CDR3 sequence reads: CASSFRLRGTEAFF. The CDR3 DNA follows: TGTGCCAGCAGCTTCCGATTAAGGGGGACTGAAGCTTTCTTT.